This T cell receptor (beta chain) derives from a study of T cell responses to AZD1222 COVID-19 vaccine. The ends were cut back, 9 bases at V and 0 bases at J, with 12 bases in the middle. CDR1 LNHDA and CDR2 SQIVND come from the germline V gene (reference sequence). The CDR3 extends over 13 amino acids. As for this clone: Other DNA sequences in the sample encode the same CDR3.

Second doses at about 4 or about 12 weeks were pooled. TCRdb's table, derived via immunoSEQ multiplex PCR, lists solely in-frame clones and lacks some. This sample carries about 270,000 clones, around 92% of them seen once, and the ten largest clones take less than 0.6%. The source material was peripheral blood, sampled 28 days after the second AZD1222 dose. The TCR was taken from an adult who received the AZD1222 COVID-19 vaccine. V gene TRBV19 combines with J gene TRBJ2-7; D perhaps matches TRBD2 (7 bases). CDR3 sequence (DNA): TGTGCCAGCAGGGGAGGGAACTCCTACGAGCAGTACTTC. It codes for CASRGGNSYEQYF.